The rows below give T cell receptor beta chains drawn from one sample of a study of cytomegalovirus exposure and HLA in healthy donors. The method was immunoSEQ multiplex PCR; TCRdb's version includes in-frame clones alone and lacks a portion of them. This table has roughly 160,000 clones, roughly 80% appearing once. Sequencing was performed on PBMCs. All receptors come from a man aged 50-60 years in good health and CMV-seropositive. Both conserved end residues are part of each CDR3. Clone size appears in some rows only: once, few, many, or a class for an expanded clone.

cdr3_aa	v_call	j_call	clone_size
CASSLLRPTSPLHF	TRBV11-2	TRBJ1-6	-
CASSMQQGFYGEKLFF	TRBV19	TRBJ1-4	-
CASSQVLAGGPNEQFF	TRBV4-1	TRBJ2-1	-
CASSLSRDIPSYEQYF	TRBV5-1	TRBJ2-7	-
CASSETENSPLHF	TRBV5-6	TRBJ1-6	-
CASSVDRGVAGELFF	TRBV7-9	TRBJ2-2	-
CASSTPGADTQYF	TRBV7-3	TRBJ2-3	few
CASSRNGYQETQYF	TRBV7-2	TRBJ2-5	few
CATSFPLLRETQYF	TRBV15	TRBJ2-5	few
CASSLRTGPGTEAFF	TRBV5-1	TRBJ1-1	few
CASSSESWQGSYEQYF	TRBV11-2	TRBJ2-7	once
CASSHGTATNEKLFF	TRBV5-8	TRBJ1-4	-
CASSLEGWRGGFADTQYF	TRBV5-1	TRBJ2-3	-
CASSYSLMGLQETQYF	TRBV6-5	TRBJ2-5	-
CASSIEGVFMNTEAFF	TRBV19	TRBJ1-1	-
CASTGTGNQPQHF	TRBV6-1	TRBJ1-5	-
CASSLDRVHTEAFF	TRBV10-2	TRBJ1-1	-
CASSLVGQLNSYEQYF	TRBV7-2	TRBJ2-7	-
CASSTSDRGMNTEAFF	TRBV28	TRBJ1-1	-
CATSSGTGDGYTF	TRBV15	TRBJ1-2	-
CGSGSGHSYGYTF	TRBV28	TRBJ1-2	-
CAWAIAGGGTDTQYF	TRBV30	TRBJ2-3	-
CASSSQGSGTEAFF	TRBV2	TRBJ1-1	few
CASSLDFFSGANVLTF	TRBV11-2	TRBJ2-6	once
CASSPLGSEQYF	TRBV18	TRBJ2-7	-
CASSLSSLGYEQYF	TRBV5-1	TRBJ2-7	-
CASSHVRGTGDVQPQHF	TRBV7-9	TRBJ1-5	-
CASSSAGQGATTEAFF	TRBV5-1	TRBJ1-1	-
CASSPGLTLTHSYEQYF	TRBV25-1	TRBJ2-7	-
CSARAGYEQYF	TRBV20-1	-	-
CASSQEVGGTGYNEQFF	TRBV4-2	TRBJ2-1	few
CASYRGPTEAFF	TRBV7-9	TRBJ1-1	-
CSVAFAYNSPLHF	TRBV29-1	TRBJ1-6	-
CASSLPGDTGELFF	TRBV5-1	TRBJ2-2	-
CASSQVTGANVLTF	TRBV7-3	TRBJ2-6	-
CASSYSGAGSSYEQYF	TRBV6-5	TRBJ2-7	-
CASSLIRGGRDEQFF	TRBV5-4	TRBJ2-1	few
CASSQEDRVNNSPLHF	TRBV4-1	TRBJ1-6	-
CASSPRVTGPGSYNSPLHF	TRBV5-4	TRBJ1-6	-
CASSLHPGDRGNQPQHF	TRBV4-2	TRBJ1-5	-